This T cell receptor beta chain was sequenced in a study of T cell responses to AZD1222 COVID-19 vaccine. Study information: Whether given at about 4 or about 12 weeks, second doses were pooled.

Overall study findings and caveats: There were mostly white British donors and more females than males, and clonal diversity was possibly underestimated. Repertoires were sampled only after the peak T cell response. Spike was spanned by vaccine-associated CD4 TCRs, which were dominant at 160-218 and 743-854.

This clone is labeled as medium-sized. Its antigen is as yet unknown. The junction departs from germline at one end; a sequencing error may be responsible. CDR1 is SGHTA, CDR2 FQGNSA, per germline. This CDR3 has 14 amino acids. Assay used: immunoSEQ multiplex PCR; TCRdb lists only in-frame clones, some missing. This table has 110,000 to 150,000 clones, 80% to 90% appearing once. The rearrangement joins TRBV7-2 to TRBJ2-7; D is possibly TRBD1 (7 bases). Source: peripheral blood, taken on day 0 of AZD1222 vaccination. This TCR came from an adult in good health. The CDR3: CASSLGGTVYEQYF. The CDR3, as DNA: TGTGCCAGCAGTTTAGGGGGGACAGTGTACGAGCAGTACTTC.